The 7 T cell receptor beta chains listed next were all sequenced from one sample in a study of blood T cell repertoires in COVID-19. Method: immunoSEQ multiplex PCR; TCRdb's copy keeps in-frame clones and lacks some. This table has 200,000 to 300,000 clones, 80% to 90% appearing once. The specimen was peripheral blood. Receptors were obtained from a woman in her 50s with acute or convalescent COVID-19.

In nucleotides, the CDR3 is TGTGCCATCAGTGATCGTGGAGGCGGAGCTAACTATGGCTACACCTTC. This sequence encodes CAISDRGGGANYGYTF. The genes are TRBV10-3 and TRBJ1-2, with D unresolved. The CDR3 consists of 16 residues. V lost 3 bases and J lost 0, with 14 bases in between. Germline CDR1 ENHRY, CDR2 SYGVKD.

The chain uses TRBV5-4 and TRBJ1-6; D is ambiguous. This CDR3 contains 15 residues. CDR1 is SGHNT and CDR2 is YYREEE in the germline V gene (reference sequence). The V and J ends lost 2 bases and 9 bases respectively, with 15 bases between them. The CDR3 nucleotides are TGTGCCAGCAGCTTCGGAGCATACCTGAGTTCACCCCTCCACTTT. This translates into CASSFGAYLSSPLHF.

CDR3 coding DNA: TGTGCCAGCAGCTTGGGTCTAGCGGATTACAATGAGCAGTTCTTC. It codes for CASSLGLADYNEQFF. The chain joins TRBV5-4 to TRBJ2-1; 7 bases line up with TRBD2. Germline V gene sequence: CDR1 SGHNT, CDR2 YYREEE (reference sequence). Germline trimming cut 0 bases from V and 4 bases from J; bases unmatched to any gene: 4. This CDR3 spans 15 amino acids.

The rearrangement joins TRBV4-3 to TRBJ1-6; D gene ambiguous. V was trimmed by 0 bases and J by 8 bases, leaving 17 bases between them. This CDR3 is 17 amino acids long. CDR1 is LGHNA, CDR2 YSLEER, per germline. The chain's CDR3 is CASSQDRAADSYSPLHF. CDR3 DNA: TGCGCCAGCAGCCAAGATAGAGCGGCAGATAGTTATTCACCCCTCCACTTT.

This chain links TRBV7-6 with TRBJ2-1; 11 bases match TRBD2. CDR3 length: 16 residues. V lost 5 bases, J lost 6 bases, and 9 bases stayed unmatched. Germline CDR1 is SGHVS and CDR2 is FNYEAQ. DNA of the CDR3: TGTGCCAGCAGCCCTCGGACTAGCGGGTCTACCAATGAGCAGTTCTTC. Residues: CASSPRTSGSTNEQFF.

V usage is TRBV2 and J usage is TRBJ2-3; 9 bases are a match to TRBD2. Germline loops: CDR1 SNHLY, CDR2 FYNNEI. Unmatched junction bases numbered 4, after V lost 6 bases and J lost 0 bases. The CDR3 contains 15 residues. For the CDR3, the DNA is TGTGCCAGCAGCCCAACTAGCGGGAGCACAGATACGCAGTATTTT. Protein: CASSPTSGSTDTQYF. Filled out from reference TRBV2 and TRBJ2-3, the complete variable domain reads EPEVTQTPSHQVTQMGQEVILRCVPISNHLYFYWYRQILGQKVEFLVSFYNNEISEKSEIFDDQFSVERPDGSNFTLKIRSTKLEDSAMYFCASSPTSGSTDTQYFGPGTRLTVL.

The chain is built from TRBV11-3 and TRBJ2-7, with 8 bases matching TRBD2. The CDR3 length is 15 residues. V gave up 0 bases and J gave up 5 bases; unmatched junction bases: 6. Germline-derived CDR1 and CDR2 are SGHNT and YENEEA. The CDR3 reads CASSLDLSGTHEQYF. Written as DNA, the CDR3 is TGTGCCAGCAGCTTAGACCTTAGCGGGACCCACGAGCAGTACTTC.